The clone carrying this TCR beta chain was observed at least ten times. What it binds is unknown. The data were taken from a study of T cells after yellow fever vaccination. Study-wide results and caveats: From the bulk population, abundant clonotypes could contaminate and appear within FACS-sorted repertoires. Most primary-vaccination clones recurred post-booster (roughly 97% CD4, just over 85% CD8).

In making TCR cDNA, 5'RACE template switching added a universal primer site and UMIs to it. MiXCR was run by TCRdb on the 5' RACE reads, yielding one entry per CDR3 protein. The sample carries 110,000 to 150,000 distinct CDR3 sequences, around 6.3% recorded once. Trimming cost V 8 bases and J 1 base; bases outside gene matches: 9. The CDR3 sequence is 16 residues long. Germline-derived CDR1 and CDR2 are MNHEY and SVGAGI. The V and J genes are TRBV6-5 and TRBJ2-1; 9 nucleotides agree with TRBD2. Sequences were derived from CD4+ T cells sorted from PBMCs, sampled 10 days after the yellow fever booster vaccination. This clonotype was sampled from a man aged 30 to 39 who received the YFV17D yellow fever vaccine. CDR3 residues: CASQAGGHWSYNEQFF. Here the CDR3 DNA reads TGTGCCAGCCAAGCGGGAGGCCATTGGTCCTACAATGAGCAGTTCTTC.